The 22 T cell receptor beta chains below were found in one sample sequenced in a study of beta chain features in type 1 diabetes. Of the isolated RNA, all was reverse transcribed, and so the sequenced material was expressed TCRB transcripts. Profiled with immunoSEQ multiplex PCR; TCRdb holds only in-frame clones, not every one. This sample carries 900,000 or so clones, around a sixth of them seen once, and the ten largest clones take about 0.025%. The sample was naive CD4+ T cells from blood. These receptor sequences come from a woman between 18 and 29 years old in good health.

The V gene is TRBV15, the J gene TRBJ2-1; a weak D match, TRBD2 (6 bases). Germline CDR1 LNHNV, CDR2 YYDKDF (reference sequence). The CDR3 spans 15 residues. Trimming cost V 0 bases and J 6 bases, with 12 bases left between them. The CDR3, as DNA: TGTGCCACCAGCAGAGATCCCGGGAGCGGCAATGAGCAGTTCTTC. Translating gives CATSRDPGSGNEQFF.

As for this clone: An end of the junction differs from the germline gene, which may be a read error. The chain joins TRBV5-4 to TRBJ2-3; no reliable D call. The germline CDR1 and CDR2 sequences are SGHNT and YYREEE (reference sequence). CDR3 size: 16 residues. The CDR3 loop reads CASSQQIGPSTDTQYF. As DNA, the CDR3 is TGCGCCAGCAGCCAACAAATCGGTCCTAGCACAGATACGCAGTATTTT.

This clone appeared a single time. This sequence joins TRBV4-1 and TRBJ2-3; D may match TRBD1 or TRBD2 (6 bases each). This CDR3 is built from 15 residues. Germline assignment: CDR1 MGHRA and CDR2 YSYEKL. Trimming took off 3 bases at V and 2 bases at J, with 12 bases between the two ends. Written as DNA, the CDR3 is TGCGCCAGCAGCCAGACAGGAGGGCACACAGATACGCAGTATTTT. Translated, it gives CASSQTGGHTDTQYF.

V gene TRBV11-2 combines with J gene TRBJ2-1; D not resolved. V lost 3 bases to trimming and J lost 3 bases, with 12 bases between them. CDR1 and CDR2 (germline): SGHAT, FQNNGV. CDR3 length: 15 amino acids. The CDR3 DNA sequence: TGTGCCAGCAGCTTTCTTACGGGCCACTACAATGAGCAGTTCTTC. Translating it yields CASSFLTGHYNEQFF.

The rearrangement joins TRBV11-2 to TRBJ1-4; a possible D gene is TRBD1 (6 bases). Germline CDR1 is SGHAT and CDR2 is FQNNGV. The germline V and J ends were trimmed by 1 base and 4 bases, with 13 bases remaining between them. This CDR3 has 16 amino acids. The CDR3 nucleotides read TGTGCCAGCAGCTTAGCTTGGGGGCAGGTTAATGAAAAACTGTTTTTT. Residues: CASSLAWGQVNEKLFF.

The chain employs TRBV27 and TRBJ2-7, with TRBD1 matching over 8 bases. Trimming took 5 bases from V and 2 from J; bases not matched to a gene: 8. CDR3 length: 15 residues. The V gene's germline CDR1 is MNHEY and CDR2 SMNVEV (reference sequence). CDR3 DNA: TGTGCCAGCAGTCAGCGGCCGGGACAGGCCTACGAGCAGTACTTC. Protein: CASSQRPGQAYEQYF.

This clone was observed a few times. The rearrangement links TRBV29-1 to TRBJ2-1, with D tentatively TRBD2 (7 bases). V gave up 7 bases and J gave up 9 bases, with 16 bases separating them. CDR3 size: 12 residues. From germline, CDR1 is SQVTM and CDR2 ANQGSEA. The CDR3 is CSAGVAGGEQFF. The CDR3 region has the DNA TGCAGCGCAGGGGTAGCGGGCGGTGAGCAGTTCTTC.

This clone was seen only a few times. The chain couples TRBV4-2 to TRBJ2-2; 9 bases agree with TRBD2. Germline V lookup: CDR1 LGHNA, CDR2 YNFKEQ. With V trimmed by 4 bases and J by 4 bases, 4 bases remained unmatched. CDR3 size: 15 residues. The DNA for the CDR3 is TGTGCCAGCAGCCCAGGACTAGCGATCACCGGGGAGCTGTTTTTT. Translated, it gives CASSPGLAITGELFF.

The rearrangement links TRBV4-1 to TRBJ2-3; D possibly uses TRBD1 or TRBD2 (5 bases each). The CDR3 length is 16 residues. V shed 2 bases and J shed 1 base, with 13 bases lying between them. Germline-derived CDR1 and CDR2 are MGHRA and YSYEKL. In DNA form, the CDR3 reads TGCGCCAGCAGCCAACCCACAGGAGGAGGCACAGATACGCAGTATTTT. It codes for CASSQPTGGGTDTQYF.

This clone was detected only a few times. The chain combines TRBV21-1 with TRBJ2-3; the table gives TRBD1 as D, unverified against the DNA. TRBV21-1 is termed a pseudogene. The CDR3 spans 17 residues. CDR3 protein: CASSKDNRGAHTDTQYF. The DNA for the CDR3 is TGTGCCAGCAGCAAAGACAACAGGGGGGCTCACACAGATACGCAGTATTTT.

This clone was picked up a small number of times. The CDR3, as DNA: TGTGCCAGTACTAACAGGGGGTACCTTGTCTGGAAGAACACTGAAGCTTTCTTT. Amino acids: CASTNRGYLVWKNTEAFF. This rearrangement joins TRBV5-6 to TRBJ1-1; 8 bases line up with TRBD1. Trimming cost V 8 bases and J 1 base; bases outside gene matches: 19. The CDR3 spans 18 residues. CDR1 is SGHDT and CDR2 is YYEEEE in the germline V gene.

This clone was seen a few times. The rearrangement links TRBV15 to TRBJ2-7; 12 positions match TRBD2. Germline assignment: CDR1 LNHNV and CDR2 YYDKDF (reference sequence). The V and J ends lost 1 base and 4 bases, in that order; junction bases with no gene match: 5. CDR3 length equals 16 residues. The CDR3 loop is CATSRGRLAGGYEQYF. The DNA for the CDR3 is TGTGCCACCAGCAGAGGCCGGCTAGCGGGAGGGTACGAGCAGTACTTC.

The chain links TRBV2 to TRBJ1-3, with D unresolved. V lost 10 bases and J lost 0, with 10 bases in between. In germline, CDR1 is SNHLY, CDR2 FYNNEI. This CDR3 spans 13 amino acids. The CDR3 is CATARISGNTIYF. The CDR3 DNA follows: TGTGCCACTGCCCGGATCTCTGGAAACACCATATATTTT.

There are a few counts of this clone. This chain connects TRBV27 to TRBJ1-2, with a tentative D call TRBD1 (5 bases). Trimming removed 4 bases at V and 8 bases at J, with 17 bases between. CDR1 and CDR2 (germline): MNHEY, SMNVEV (reference sequence). This CDR3 has 14 amino acids. This chain's CDR3 is CASSSLGGKSGYTF. The DNA of the CDR3 is TGTGCCAGCAGTTCTTTGGGGGGGAAGAGCGGCTACACCTTC.

This clone was counted only a few times. The CDR3: CASSTGLAATTDTQYF. CDR3 bases: TGTGCCAGCAGTACGGGACTAGCTGCCACCACAGATACGCAGTATTTT. The V gene is TRBV6-6, the J gene TRBJ2-3, with 9 bases lining up with TRBD2. Germline V gene lookup returns CDR1 MNHNY and CDR2 SVGAGI (reference sequence). Trimming removed 5 bases from V and 2 bases from J; junction bases left unmatched: 8. This CDR3 is built from 16 residues.

This clone was detected a few times. The CDR3 nucleotides read TGTGCCAGCAGCCTACTACAGGGCCCCTCCTACGAGCAGTACTTC. Amino acid sequence: CASSLLQGPSYEQYF. This sequence joins TRBV7-6 and TRBJ2-7, with D perhaps matching TRBD1 (6 bases). The CDR3 has 15 amino acids. Germline CDR1 SGHVS, CDR2 FNYEAQ. Trimming removed 5 bases at V and 0 bases at J, with 14 bases between.

This clone came up a few times. The chain combines TRBV10-1 with TRBJ2-1; D remains ambiguous. This CDR3 region has 15 residues. Germline CDR1 is WNHNN and CDR2 is SYGVQD (reference sequence). V was clipped by 3 bases and J by 0 bases, with 9 bases between them. The CDR3 DNA sequence: TGCGCCAGCAGTGAAAGCCGGAGCTCCTACAATGAGCAGTTCTTC. Its translation: CASSESRSSYNEQFF.

This clone has a handful of counts. Within the sample, other DNA sequences also encode this same CDR3. This chain connects TRBV28 to TRBJ2-7, with 9 bases matching TRBD1. This CDR3 spans 13 amino acids. The V gene end was trimmed by 6 bases and the J gene end by 5 bases; junction bases not matched to a gene: 5. Germline CDR1 reads MDHEN; CDR2 reads SYDVKM. CDR3 sequence: CASSSGQGDEQYF. The CDR3 nucleotides read TGTGCCAGCAGCTCGGGACAGGGTGACGAGCAGTACTTC.

The rearrangement links TRBV21-1 to TRBJ2-7. TRBV21-1 is listed as a pseudogene. CDR3 length: 14 amino acids. The CDR3 sequence is CASSKPGGGYEQYF. CDR3 coding DNA: TGTGCCAGCAGCAAACCAGGAGGGGGTTACGAGCAGTACTTC.

This clone has just one count. The chain has TRBV28 and TRBJ1-5; D might be TRBD1 (6 bases). Trimming removed 7 bases at V and 0 bases at J, with 19 bases between. The germline V gene has CDR1 MDHEN and CDR2 SYDVKM. This CDR3 contains 17 residues. The chain's CDR3 is CASTLLYGGYSNQPQHF. The DNA for the CDR3 is TGTGCCAGCACCCTTCTTTACGGGGGCTATAGCAATCAGCCCCAGCATTTT.

This clone turned up a few times. The chain carries TRBV4-2 and TRBJ2-1, with unresolved D. With 4 bases removed from V and 5 bases from J, the gap between germline ends came to 21 bases. CDR1 and CDR2 (germline): LGHNA, YNFKEQ. The CDR3 runs 17 residues. CDR3 protein: CASSRDPLRAENNEQFF. In nucleotides, the CDR3 is TGTGCCAGCAGCCGAGATCCCCTCCGGGCAGAAAACAATGAGCAGTTCTTC.

There are a few counts of this clone. For the CDR3, the DNA is TGTGCCAGTAACGACCCCACGTATGGCTACACCTTC. Residues: CASNDPTYGYTF. The rearrangement links TRBV19 to TRBJ1-2; D is unclear. The CDR3 is made up of 12 amino acids. Trimming took off 7 bases at V and 5 bases at J, with 11 bases between the two ends. Germline lookup yields CDR1 LNHDA and CDR2 SQIVND (reference sequence).